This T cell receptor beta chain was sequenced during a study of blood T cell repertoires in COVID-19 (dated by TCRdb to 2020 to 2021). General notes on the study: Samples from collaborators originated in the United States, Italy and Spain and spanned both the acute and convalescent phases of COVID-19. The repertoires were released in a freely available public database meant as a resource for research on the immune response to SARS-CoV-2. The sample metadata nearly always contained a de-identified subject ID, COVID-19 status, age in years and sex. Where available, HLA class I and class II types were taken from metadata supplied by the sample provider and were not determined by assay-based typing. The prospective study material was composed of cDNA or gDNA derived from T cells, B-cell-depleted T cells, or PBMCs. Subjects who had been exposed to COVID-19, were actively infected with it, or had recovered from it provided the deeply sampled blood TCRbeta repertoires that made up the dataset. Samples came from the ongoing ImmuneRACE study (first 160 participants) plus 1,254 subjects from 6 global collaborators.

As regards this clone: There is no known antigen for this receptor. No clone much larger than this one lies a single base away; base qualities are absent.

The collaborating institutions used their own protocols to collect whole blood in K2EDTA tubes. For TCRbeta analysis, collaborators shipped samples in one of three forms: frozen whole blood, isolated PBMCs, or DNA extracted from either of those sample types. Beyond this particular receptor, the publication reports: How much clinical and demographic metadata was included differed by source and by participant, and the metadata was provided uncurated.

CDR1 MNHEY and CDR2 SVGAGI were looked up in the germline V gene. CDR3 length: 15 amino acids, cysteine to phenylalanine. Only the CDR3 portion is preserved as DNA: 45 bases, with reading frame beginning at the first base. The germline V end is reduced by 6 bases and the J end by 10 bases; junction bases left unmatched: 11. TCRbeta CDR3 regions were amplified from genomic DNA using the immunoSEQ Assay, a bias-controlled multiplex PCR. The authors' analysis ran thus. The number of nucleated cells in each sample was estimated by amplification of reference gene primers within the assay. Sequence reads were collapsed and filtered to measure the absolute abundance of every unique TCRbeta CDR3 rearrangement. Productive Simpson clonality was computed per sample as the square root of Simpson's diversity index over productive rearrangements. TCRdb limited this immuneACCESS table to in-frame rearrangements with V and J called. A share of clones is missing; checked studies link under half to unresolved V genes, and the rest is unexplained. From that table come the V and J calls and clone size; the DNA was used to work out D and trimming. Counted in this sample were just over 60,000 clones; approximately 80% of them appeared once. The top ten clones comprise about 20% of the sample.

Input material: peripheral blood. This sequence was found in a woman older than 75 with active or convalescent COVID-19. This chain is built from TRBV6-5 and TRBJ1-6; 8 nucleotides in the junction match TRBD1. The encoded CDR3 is CASRASGGGGSPLHF. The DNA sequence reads TGTGCCAGCAGGGCTTCAGGGGGCGGAGGGTCACCCCTCCACTTT.